The T cell receptor (beta chain) described here comes from a study of CD8 T cells in ankylosing spondylitis (TCRdb year 2017). Regarding the complete study: T cell receptor beta repertoires were profiled in healthy donors and ankylosing spondylitis patients so that disease-linked TCR variants could be found. In total, the full study cohort was made up of 108 healthy donors and some 26 ankylosing spondylitis patients. Peripheral blood was sampled, and synovial fluid was also collected from ankylosing spondylitis patients. The paper's findings and limits, for the study overall: Blood from ankylosing spondylitis patients appeared to be characterized by a TCR beta motif made up of several highly homologous amino acid variants. The disease-linked clones were reported to be significantly enriched in matched synovial fluid samples from ankylosing spondylitis patients. The disease-linked clones had a CD8+ phenotype and were found at relatively low frequencies in peripheral blood. Some motif variants were previously reported in synovial fluid and blood of reactive arthritis patients, suggesting common disease-initiation mechanisms.

As encoded in the germline V gene, CDR1 is SQVTM while CDR2 is ANQGSEA. Trimming takes 3 bases from V and 8 bases from J, and the germline ends sit 7 bases apart. Including cysteine and phenylalanine, the CDR3 has 10 amino acids. Here the CDR3 DNA is all that survives: 30 bases in frame from base 1. The sample was run on an Illumina HiSeq 2500. Quantitative 5'-RACE with molecular barcodes was the method used to prepare the TCR beta libraries. On the study's bioinformatics: A new computational method based on a probabilistic model of VDJ rearrangement was used to identify disease-linked TCR variants. Using fastp at Q25 and MiXCR, TCRdb reprocessed the public reads and kept productive beta chains. Rows are combined by CDR3 protein, so each entry shows the most common genes and DNA. TCRdb's processing, not the study's, gives the V and J calls here. This sample has just under 350,000 distinct CDR3 sequences in its table, and roughly 14% of those were observed once. Less than 1.1% of the sample is taken by the ten largest.

Note on this clonotype: The antigen it binds to is not known. No quality values exist for individual bases; no much larger clone is one base distant.

The sequencing input was blood, either unsorted or a sorted T cell fraction (not recorded which). The clonotype originates from a male donor with ankylosing spondylitis or in good health (not recorded which). This sequence uses TRBV29-1 and TRBJ1-2, with the D segment identity uncertain. The sequenced DNA: TGCAGCGTTGATAGAAGAGGCTACACCTTC. This gives the protein CSVDRRGYTF.